This T cell receptor beta chain was documented in a study of cytomegalovirus exposure and HLA in healthy donors. The PCR employed 60 Vbeta primers together with 13 Jbeta primers. Original handling: Among the unique TCR beta chains that a later analysis counted, 75 million to 85 million in all, 10 million to 14 million were shared. Assay: immunoSEQ multiplex PCR; the TCRdb copy retains only in-frame clones and omits some. V, J and clone size reflect that table, while D and trimming were determined from the DNA. Here the sample spans roughly 150,000 clones, more than 65% being singletons. The trim removed 0 bases at V and 1 base at J, leaving 3 bases unmatched. The CDR3 totals 16 residues. In germline, CDR1 is LNHNV, CDR2 YYDKDF (reference sequence).

This chain joins TRBV15 and TRBJ1-2, with 9 bases fitting TRBD1. Specimen: PBMCs. The TCR was taken from a man aged 25-40 years in good health and CMV-seronegative. This CDR3 reads CATSRDNRGLNYGYTF. The CDR3 DNA reads TGTGCCACCAGCAGAGATAACAGGGGGCTTAACTATGGCTACACCTTC.